This TCR beta chain stems from a study of post-analysis software for immune sequencing data. Findings of the study overall: Normalized Chao1 diversity in multiple sclerosis patients fell significantly below that of controls. Strong co-clustering by F measure was seen for same-batch samples. Patients carried several TRBV segments more frequently than controls did, and TRBV5-6, TRBV5-1 and TRBV20-1 were among them.

Unique molecular identifiers were built into the TCR beta cDNA libraries. cDNA molecules numbering roughly 0.5 million came from roughly 1.1 to 9.2 million T cells. MiXCR was run by TCRdb on the PCR reads, yielding one entry per CDR3 protein. The sample records hundreds of thousands of distinct CDR3 sequences, nearly 45% being singletons. This clonotype has a handful of counts. Antigen: not known. A read error may account for a junction end that differs from germline. The CDR3 has 17 amino acids. CDR1 MNHEY and CDR2 SMNVEV come from the germline V gene (reference sequence). This receptor was taken from a girl aged 5-17 years with multiple sclerosis. The sequencing sample was made of blood. V usage is TRBV27 and J usage is TRBJ1-1, with 9 bases identical to TRBD1. CDR3 bases: TGTGCCAGTAGTTTACGAGGGACAGGGTATTTAGACACTGAAGCTTTCTTT. Translating gives CASSLRGTGYLDTEAFF.